This entry is about one T cell receptor beta chain. Its antigen is not identified. This sample is drawn from a study of cytomegalovirus exposure and HLA in healthy donors. Points from the study as a whole: Rare TCR sequences dominated, though some public TCRs recurred in many donors. The study designated 150 to 200 TCR beta chains cytomegalovirus-associated. Sequencing likely caused a cluster of highly shared sequence variants.

Primers: 60 Vbeta forward and 13 Jbeta reverse. Clones were sequenced by immunoSEQ multiplex PCR, and TCRdb holds only the in-frame ones, with some missing. This table holds about 130,000 clones, approximately 85% found once. V was clipped by 4 bases and J by 7 bases, with 5 bases between them. This CDR3 has 11 residues. Germline V gives CDR1 SNHLY, CDR2 FYNNEI. The J gene is TRBJ2-1, the V gene TRBV2; D is ambiguous. This receptor was identified in a woman aged 25-40 years in good health and CMV-seropositive. Material for sequencing was PBMCs. In DNA form, the CDR3 reads TGTGCCAGCAGTGGAGTAAATGAGCAGTTCTTC. Translated, it gives CASSGVNEQFF.